This T cell receptor beta chain was recorded in a study of T cell responses to AZD1222 COVID-19 vaccine. Trimming removed 5 bases from V and 4 bases from J, with 7 bases in between. CDR3 length equals 12 residues. Germline V lookup: CDR1 SGHTS, CDR2 YDEGEE. Measured with immunoSEQ multiplex PCR; TCRdb has only the in-frame clones, and not every one. Of 110,000 to 150,000 clones in the sample, approximately 90% are singletons; the top ten hold about 3%. The specimen comprised peripheral blood, sampled on day 0 of AZD1222 vaccination. The TCR sequence derives from an adult in good health. This chain connects TRBV5-8 to TRBJ2-4; D might be TRBD2 (6 bases). CDR3 nucleotide sequence: TGTGCCAGCAGGGAGGGGAAAAACATTCAGTACTTC. It encodes CASREGKNIQYF.